These T cell receptor beta chains were read from a single sample in a study of response to subunit inactivated influenza vaccine. TCRdb re-derived calls from the RT-PCR reads in MiXCR, one entry per CDR3 protein. This table has a few hundred thousand distinct CDR3 sequences, roughly 15% appearing once. The sample was PBMCs from blood, taken 12 days after vaccination. The receptors stem from a man in his fifties or sixties who received an inactivated influenza vaccine. CDR3s include the opening cysteine and the closing phenylalanine or tryptophan. Each record gives: CDR3 protein, CDR3 DNA, clone size, J gene, D gene, V gene, CDR3 length. A D gene is named only where the DNA matches it firmly. Clone size is given for some rows only: seen once, a few or many times, or a class if the clone is expanded.

CDR3aa: CASSLVLGGRNGELFF; CDR3nt: TGTGCCAGCAGTCTCGTACTGGGGGGGCGTAACGGGGAGCTGTTTTTT; abundance: many; j_gene: TRBJ2-2; d_gene: -; v_gene: TRBV7-2; len: 16
CDR3aa: CSVGEREATYNEQFF; CDR3nt: TGCAGCGTTGGGGAGCGGGAGGCCACCTACAATGAGCAGTTCTTC; abundance: -; j_gene: TRBJ2-1; d_gene: TRBD2; v_gene: TRBV29-1; len: 15
CDR3aa: CSALTLAGGYEQYF; CDR3nt: TGCAGTGCCCTCACACTAGCGGGAGGCTACGAGCAGTACTTC; abundance: many; j_gene: TRBJ2-7; d_gene: TRBD2; v_gene: TRBV20-1; len: 14
CDR3aa: CASSPADTGELFF; CDR3nt: TGTGCCAGCAGTCCCGCGGACACCGGGGAGCTGTTTTTT; abundance: -; j_gene: TRBJ2-2; d_gene: -; v_gene: TRBV27; len: 13
CDR3aa: CASSHGTRETQYF; CDR3nt: TGTGCCAGCAGCCACGGGACCCGGGAGACCCAGTACTTC; abundance: few; j_gene: TRBJ2-5; d_gene: -; v_gene: TRBV28; len: 13
CDR3aa: CASSWSGGGNEQFF; CDR3nt: TGTGCCAGCAGCTGGTCAGGGGGCGGGAATGAGCAGTTCTTC; abundance: -; j_gene: TRBJ2-1; d_gene: TRBD1; v_gene: TRBV11-2; len: 14
CDR3aa: CASSPAGQGPEQFF; CDR3nt: TGTGCCAGCAGTCCAGCGGGACAGGGGCCTGAGCAGTTCTTC; abundance: -; j_gene: TRBJ2-1; d_gene: TRBD1; v_gene: TRBV11-3; len: 14
CDR3aa: CASSATLEQYF; CDR3nt: TGTGCCAGCAGCGCCACTCTCGAGCAGTACTTC; abundance: -; j_gene: TRBJ2-7; d_gene: -; v_gene: TRBV7-2; len: 11
CDR3aa: CASTAGTSGGVGNEQFF; CDR3nt: TGCGCCAGCACCGCCGGGACTAGCGGGGGGGTGGGTAATGAGCAGTTCTTC; abundance: -; j_gene: TRBJ2-1; d_gene: TRBD2; v_gene: TRBV5-1; len: 17
CDR3aa: CASSPNGGPPSKAYEQYF; CDR3nt: TGTGCCAGCAGCCCAAACGGCGGCCCCCCCTCGAAAGCTTACGAGCAGTACTTC; abundance: many; j_gene: TRBJ2-7; d_gene: -; v_gene: TRBV28; len: 18
CDR3aa: CATSADRLLQYF; CDR3nt: TGTGCCACCAGCGCGGACCGACTGCTGCAGTACTTC; abundance: -; j_gene: TRBJ2-7; d_gene: -; v_gene: TRBV15; len: 12
CDR3aa: CASSSGGSVNTEAFF; CDR3nt: TGTGCCAGCAGCTCAGGGGGGTCTGTGAACACTGAAGCTTTCTTT; abundance: few; j_gene: TRBJ1-1; d_gene: TRBD1; v_gene: TRBV7-9; len: 15
CDR3aa: CASRAPGTGEAFF; CDR3nt: TGCGCCAGCAGAGCCCCCGGGACAGGGGAAGCTTTCTTT; abundance: once; j_gene: TRBJ1-1; d_gene: TRBD1; v_gene: TRBV10-2; len: 13
CDR3aa: CASSPGGQAGFVQYF; CDR3nt: TGTGCCAGCAGCCCCGGGGGACAGGCGGGTTTTGTTCAGTACTTC; abundance: few; j_gene: TRBJ2-4; d_gene: TRBD1; v_gene: TRBV7-9; len: 15
CDR3aa: CSARDLGGGNTDTQYF; CDR3nt: TGCAGTGCTAGAGATCTTGGGGGAGGAAATACAGATACGCAGTATTTT; abundance: once; j_gene: TRBJ2-3; d_gene: -; v_gene: TRBV20-1; len: 16
CDR3aa: CASSPDGRDSDEQFF; CDR3nt: TGTGCCAGCTCACCGGATGGCCGGGATAGCGATGAGCAGTTCTTC; abundance: few; j_gene: TRBJ2-1; d_gene: -; v_gene: TRBV18; len: 15
CDR3aa: CASSLDPTGTNYGYTF; CDR3nt: TGTGCCAGCAGCTTGGATCCGACAGGAACTAACTATGGCTACACCTTC; abundance: few; j_gene: TRBJ1-2; d_gene: -; v_gene: TRBV5-4; len: 16
CDR3aa: CASSRRGAGDTQYF; CDR3nt: TGTGCCAGCAGTCGCCGGGGGGCTGGAGATACGCAGTATTTT; abundance: -; j_gene: TRBJ2-3; d_gene: -; v_gene: TRBV12-3/TRBV12-4; len: 14
CDR3aa: CASSQGSGTGDTQYF; CDR3nt: TGCGCCAGCAGCCAAGGTTCCGGGACCGGGGATACGCAGTATTTT; abundance: -; j_gene: TRBJ2-3; d_gene: -; v_gene: TRBV4-3; len: 15
CDR3aa: CASSLPRGWDTQYF; CDR3nt: TGTGCCAGCAGTTTGCCAAGGGGGTGGGATACGCAGTATTTT; abundance: few; j_gene: TRBJ2-3; d_gene: -; v_gene: TRBV28; len: 14
CDR3aa: CASSLDQGAANVLTF; CDR3nt: TGCGCCAGCAGCTTGGATCAGGGGGCAGCCAACGTCCTGACTTTC; abundance: many; j_gene: TRBJ2-6; d_gene: TRBD1; v_gene: TRBV5-1; len: 15
CDR3aa: CASSGGTGANVLTF; CDR3nt: TGTGCCAGCAGTGGAGGGACTGGGGCCAACGTCCTGACTTTC; abundance: few; j_gene: TRBJ2-6; d_gene: -; v_gene: TRBV6-1; len: 14
CDR3aa: CASGRGEQFF; CDR3nt: TGTGCCAGCGGTAGGGGTGAGCAGTTCTTC; abundance: few; j_gene: TRBJ2-1; d_gene: -; v_gene: TRBV12-3/TRBV12-4; len: 10
CDR3aa: CASSPRDTAYGYTF; CDR3nt: TGTGCCAGCAGCCCCCGGGACACAGCGTATGGCTACACCTTC; abundance: many; j_gene: TRBJ1-2; d_gene: -; v_gene: TRBV7-9; len: 14